The clone carrying this T cell receptor beta chain was recorded a few times. Amplified TCR beta CDR3 regions derived from RNA transcripts. HTBI primers were the set used in a first-round RT-PCR of the TCR CDR3. In TCRdb, the multiplex PCR reads were re-called with MiXCR into one record per CDR3 protein. The sample comprises around 500,000 distinct CDR3 sequences, around a fifth of which are singletons, and roughly 49% rests with the top ten. This sample is part of a study of T cells in Graves' hyperthyroidism and ophthalmopathy. The CDR3 covers 15 residues. V shed 5 bases, J shed 1 base, and the junction held 8 bases outside the gene matches. Per germline, CDR1 SGHTA and CDR2 FQGNSA.

The chain carries TRBV7-2 and TRBJ2-7, with 7 bases aligning to TRBD1. Sequenced sample: blood. The sequence was collected from a woman in her 70s with Graves' ophthalmopathy. The CDR3 reads CASSISGQSSYEQYF. The CDR3 nucleotides are TGTGCCAGCAGCATTTCGGGACAGTCATCCTACGAGCAGTACTTC.